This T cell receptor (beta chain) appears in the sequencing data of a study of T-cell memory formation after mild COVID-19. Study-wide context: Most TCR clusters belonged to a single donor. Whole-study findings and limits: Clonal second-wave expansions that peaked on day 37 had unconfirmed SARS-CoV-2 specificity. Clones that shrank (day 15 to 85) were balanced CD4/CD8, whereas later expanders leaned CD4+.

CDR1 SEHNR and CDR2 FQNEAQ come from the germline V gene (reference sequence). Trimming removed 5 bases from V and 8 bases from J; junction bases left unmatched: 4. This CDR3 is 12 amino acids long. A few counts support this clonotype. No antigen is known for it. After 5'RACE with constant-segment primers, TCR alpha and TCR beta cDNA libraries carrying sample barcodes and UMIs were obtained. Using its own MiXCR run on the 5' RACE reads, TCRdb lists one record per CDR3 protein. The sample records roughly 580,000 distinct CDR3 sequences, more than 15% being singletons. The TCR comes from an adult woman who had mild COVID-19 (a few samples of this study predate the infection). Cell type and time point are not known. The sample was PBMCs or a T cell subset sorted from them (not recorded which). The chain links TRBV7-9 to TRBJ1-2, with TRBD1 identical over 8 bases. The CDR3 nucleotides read TGTGCCAGCAGCCCGGACAGGGACGGCTACACCTTC. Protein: CASSPDRDGYTF.